The subject of this entry is one TCR beta chain. What it binds is unknown. These data come from a study of shared clonotypes between healthy human individuals. Study-level points and caveats: Among a few donors, about 5% of naive CD4 clonotypes were found in common. All-four-donor shared clonotypes had higher generation probabilities than non-shared clonotypes did.

The authors' processing: Filtering was not the same, since immunoSEQ gave junction-only sequences without quality scores. Repertoires were generated with immunoSEQ multiplex PCR, while TCRdb's copy carries only in-frame clones and drops some. D and trimming come from the DNA, and the V and J calls and clone size come from that table. In the table there are about 1 million clones, roughly 80% of which are singletons. Sequencing was carried out using memory CD4+ T cells sorted from blood. Indicated subset: CD45RA-negative fraction. This TCR was recovered from a young man in good health.

The CDR3 DNA reads TGTGCCAGCGGGACAGTCCGTGAAGCTTTCTTT. This translates into CASGTVREAFF. The chain has TRBV28 and TRBJ1-1; 7 nucleotides match TRBD1. The V and J ends lost 8 bases and 7 bases, in that order; junction bases with no gene match: 4. CDR1 and CDR2 (germline): MDHEN, SYDVKM. The CDR3 loop spans 11 amino acids.